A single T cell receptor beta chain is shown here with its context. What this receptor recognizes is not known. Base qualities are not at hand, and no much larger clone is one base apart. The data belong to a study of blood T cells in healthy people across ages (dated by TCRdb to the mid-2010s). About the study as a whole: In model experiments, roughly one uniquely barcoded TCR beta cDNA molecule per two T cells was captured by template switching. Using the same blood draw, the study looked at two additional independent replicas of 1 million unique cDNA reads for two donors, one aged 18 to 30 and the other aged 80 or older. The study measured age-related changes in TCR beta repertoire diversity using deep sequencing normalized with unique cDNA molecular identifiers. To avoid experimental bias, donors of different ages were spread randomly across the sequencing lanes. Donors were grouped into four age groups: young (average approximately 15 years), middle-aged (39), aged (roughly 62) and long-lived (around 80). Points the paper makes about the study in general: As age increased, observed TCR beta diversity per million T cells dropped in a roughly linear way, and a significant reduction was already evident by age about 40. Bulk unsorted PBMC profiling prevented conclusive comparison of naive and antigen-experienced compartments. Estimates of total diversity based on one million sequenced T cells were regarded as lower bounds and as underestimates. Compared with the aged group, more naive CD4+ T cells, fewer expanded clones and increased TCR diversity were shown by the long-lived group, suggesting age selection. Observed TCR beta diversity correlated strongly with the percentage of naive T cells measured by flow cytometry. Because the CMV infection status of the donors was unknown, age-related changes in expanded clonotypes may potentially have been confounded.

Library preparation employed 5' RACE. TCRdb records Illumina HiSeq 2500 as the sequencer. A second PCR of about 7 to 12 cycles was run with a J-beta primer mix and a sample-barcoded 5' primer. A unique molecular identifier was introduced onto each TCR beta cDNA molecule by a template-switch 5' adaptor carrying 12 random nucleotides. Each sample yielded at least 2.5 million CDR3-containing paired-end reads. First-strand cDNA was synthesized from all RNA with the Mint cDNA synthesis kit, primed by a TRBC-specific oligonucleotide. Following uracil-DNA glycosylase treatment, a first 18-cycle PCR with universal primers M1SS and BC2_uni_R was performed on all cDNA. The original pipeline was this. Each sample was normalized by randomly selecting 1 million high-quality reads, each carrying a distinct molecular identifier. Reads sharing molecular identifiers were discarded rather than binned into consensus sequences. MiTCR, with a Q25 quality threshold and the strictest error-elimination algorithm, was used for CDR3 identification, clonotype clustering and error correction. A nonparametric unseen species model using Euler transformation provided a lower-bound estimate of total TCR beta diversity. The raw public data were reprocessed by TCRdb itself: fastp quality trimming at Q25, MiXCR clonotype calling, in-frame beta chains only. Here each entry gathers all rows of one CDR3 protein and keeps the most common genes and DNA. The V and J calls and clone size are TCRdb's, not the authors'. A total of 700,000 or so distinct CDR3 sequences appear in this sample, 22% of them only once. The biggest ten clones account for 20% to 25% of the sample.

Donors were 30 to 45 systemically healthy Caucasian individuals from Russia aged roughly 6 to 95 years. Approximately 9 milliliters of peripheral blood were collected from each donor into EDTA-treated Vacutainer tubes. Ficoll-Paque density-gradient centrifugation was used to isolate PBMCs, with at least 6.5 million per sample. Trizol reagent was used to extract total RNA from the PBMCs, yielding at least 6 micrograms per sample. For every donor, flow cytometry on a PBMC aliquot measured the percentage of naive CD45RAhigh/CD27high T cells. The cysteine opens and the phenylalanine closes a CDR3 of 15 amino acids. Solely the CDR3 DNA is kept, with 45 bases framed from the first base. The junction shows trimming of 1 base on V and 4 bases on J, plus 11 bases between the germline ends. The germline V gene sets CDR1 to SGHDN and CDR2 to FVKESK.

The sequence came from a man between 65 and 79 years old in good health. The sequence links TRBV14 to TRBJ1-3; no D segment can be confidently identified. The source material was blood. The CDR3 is CASSQVRGPGNTIYF. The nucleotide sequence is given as TGTGCCAGCAGCCAAGTTCGCGGGCCCGGAAACACCATATATTTT.